Listed below are T cell receptor beta chains from one sample, sequenced in a study of shared clonotypes between healthy human individuals. The protocol was immunoSEQ multiplex PCR, while the TCRdb copy is restricted to in-frame clones and leaves out a portion. The sample includes 1.6 million or so clones, about 98.5% of them seen just once. Sequencing was done on a sample of naive CD4+ T cells sorted from blood. Every receptor here comes from a man younger than 40 in good health. Each CDR3 is given with its conserved first and last residue. The D gene is left open where the match is weak. Clone size appears in some rows only: once, few, many, or a class for an expanded clone.

>NA|TRBV27|TRBJ1-5|TRBD1
CASSQRQGAQPQHF
TGTGCCAGCAGTCAACGACAGGGGGCACAGCCCCAGCATTTT
>NA|TRBV6-5|TRBJ2-7|NA
CASSYLVDSYEQYF
TGTGCCAGCAGTTACTTAGTAGACTCCTACGAGCAGTACTTC
>NA|TRBV18|TRBJ2-1|TRBD1
CASSRQGSYNEQFF
TGTGCCAGCTCACGACAGGGATCCTACAATGAGCAGTTCTTC
>NA|TRBV18|TRBJ1-5|NA
CASSPRDDGGNQPQHF
TGTGCCAGCTCCCCGCGGGATGACGGGGGCAATCAGCCCCAGCATTTT
>NA|TRBV2|TRBJ2-3|TRBD2
CASSEGGLAGWEDTQYF
TGTGCCAGCAGTGAAGGGGGACTAGCGGGATGGGAGGATACGCAGTATTTT
>NA|TRBV7-2|TRBJ1-2|NA
CASSFQGPYGYTF
TGTGCCAGCAGTTTCCAGGGGCCCTATGGCTACACCTTC
>NA|TRBV7-9|TRBJ2-3|TRBD2
CASSLGGRPRDTQYF
TGTGCCAGCAGCTTAGGCGGGAGACCCAGAGATACGCAGTATTTT
>NA|TRBV9|TRBJ2-5|NA
CASSVDTGQETQYF
TGTGCCAGCAGCGTAGACACAGGCCAAGAGACCCAGTACTTC
>NA|TRBV10-1|TRBJ2-1|TRBD1
CASAGQGRNEQFF
TGCGCCAGCGCGGGACAGGGAAGGAATGAGCAGTTCTTC
>NA|TRBV6-5|TRBJ1-5|TRBD1
CASRTGAAQPQHF
TGTGCCAGCAGGACAGGGGCAGCTCAGCCCCAGCATTTT
>NA|TRBV15|TRBJ1-5|TRBD1
CATSKRQGGQPQHF
TGTGCCACCAGCAAAAGACAGGGAGGGCAGCCCCAGCATTTT
>NA|TRBV5-1|TRBJ2-1|NA
CASSLNGNNEQFF
TGCGCCAGCAGCTTGAATGGGAACAATGAGCAGTTCTTC
>NA|TRBV5-1|TRBJ2-7|NA
CASSFREYRYEQYF
TGCGCCAGCAGCTTCCGGGAGTATCGATACGAGCAGTACTTC
>NA|TRBV11-1|TRBJ2-7|NA
CASSPKMGEPNFDEQYF
TGTGCCAGCAGCCCCAAGATGGGGGAACCCAACTTCGACGAGCAGTACTTC
>NA|TRBV11-1|TRBJ2-1|TRBD1
CASSFNWGQGLWFF
TGTGCCAGCAGTTTTAATTGGGGACAGGGATTGTGGTTCTTC
>NA|TRBV6-1|TRBJ2-7|TRBD1
CASSPLYRDSEQYF
TGTGCCAGCAGTCCACTATACCGGGACAGCGAGCAGTACTTC
>NA|TRBV2|TRBJ1-2|NA
CASRPAPENYGYTF
TGTGCCAGCAGACCCGCACCAGAGAACTATGGCTACACCTTC
>once|TRBV2|TRBJ2-3|NA
CASATESWADTQYF
TGTGCCAGCGCCACAGAGTCCTGGGCAGATACGCAGTATTTT
>NA|TRBV28|TRBJ1-1|NA
CASSLLGSDTEAFF
TGTGCCAGCAGTTTACTGGGGTCGGACACTGAAGCTTTCTTT
>NA|TRBV5-1|TRBJ2-3|NA
CASSLDAAGVDTQYF
TGCGCCAGCAGCTTGGATGCTGCAGGGGTAGATACGCAGTATTTT
>NA|TRBV10-3|TRBJ2-7|NA
CAISESSIGGQYF
TGTGCCATCAGTGAGTCGAGTATCGGTGGGCAGTACTTC
>NA|TRBV6-6|TRBJ1-3|NA
CASKSGASSGNTIYF
TGTGCCAGCAAGTCAGGGGCGAGCTCTGGAAACACCATATATTTT
>NA|TRBV5-1|TRBJ2-1|NA
CASSLVPGANNEQFF
TGCGCCAGCAGCTTGGTGCCAGGGGCGAACAATGAGCAGTTCTTC